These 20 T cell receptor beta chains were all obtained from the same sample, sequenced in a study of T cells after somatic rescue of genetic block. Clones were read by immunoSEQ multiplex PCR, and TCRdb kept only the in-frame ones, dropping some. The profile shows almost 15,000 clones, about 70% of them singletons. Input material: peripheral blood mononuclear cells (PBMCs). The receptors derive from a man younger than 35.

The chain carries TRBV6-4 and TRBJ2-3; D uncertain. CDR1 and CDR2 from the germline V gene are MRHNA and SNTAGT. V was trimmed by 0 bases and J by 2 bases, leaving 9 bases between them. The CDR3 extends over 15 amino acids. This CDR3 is CASSDSSNLTDTQYF. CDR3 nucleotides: TGTGCCAGCAGTGACTCGAGTAACCTCACAGATACGCAGTATTTT.

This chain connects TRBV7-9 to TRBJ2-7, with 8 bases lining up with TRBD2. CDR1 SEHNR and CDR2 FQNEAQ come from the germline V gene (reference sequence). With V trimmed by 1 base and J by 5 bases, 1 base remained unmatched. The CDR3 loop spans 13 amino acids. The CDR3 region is CASSLVLADEQYF. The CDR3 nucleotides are TGTGCCAGCAGCTTAGTACTAGCGGACGAGCAGTACTTC.

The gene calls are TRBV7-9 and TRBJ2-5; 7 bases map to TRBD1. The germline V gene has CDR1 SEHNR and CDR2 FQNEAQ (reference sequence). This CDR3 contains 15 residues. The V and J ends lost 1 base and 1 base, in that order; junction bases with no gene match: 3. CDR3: CASSLVRQGQETQYF. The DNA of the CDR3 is TGTGCCAGCAGCTTAGTTCGACAGGGCCAAGAGACCCAGTACTTC.

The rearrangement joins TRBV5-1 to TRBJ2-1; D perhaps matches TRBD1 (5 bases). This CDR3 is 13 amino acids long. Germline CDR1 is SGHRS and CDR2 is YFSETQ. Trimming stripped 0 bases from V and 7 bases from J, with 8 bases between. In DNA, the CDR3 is TGCGCCAGCAGCTTGGGGGCAGGGAATGAGCAGTTCTTC. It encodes CASSLGAGNEQFF.

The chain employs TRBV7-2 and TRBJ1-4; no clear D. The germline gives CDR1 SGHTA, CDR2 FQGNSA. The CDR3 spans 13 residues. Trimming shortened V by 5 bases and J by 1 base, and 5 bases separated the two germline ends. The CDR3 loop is CASSHGTNEKLFF. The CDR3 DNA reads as TGTGCCAGCAGCCACGGAACTAATGAAAAACTGTTTTTT.

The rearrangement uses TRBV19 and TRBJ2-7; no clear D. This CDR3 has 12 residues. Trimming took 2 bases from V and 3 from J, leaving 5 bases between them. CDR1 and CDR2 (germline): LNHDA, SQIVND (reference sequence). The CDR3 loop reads CASSIRVYEQYF. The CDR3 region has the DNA TGTGCCAGTAGTATAAGGGTCTACGAGCAGTACTTC.

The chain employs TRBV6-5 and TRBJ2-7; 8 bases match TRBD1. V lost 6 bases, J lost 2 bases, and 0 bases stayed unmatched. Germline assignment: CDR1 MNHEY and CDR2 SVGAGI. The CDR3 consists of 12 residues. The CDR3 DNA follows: TGTGCCAGCAGGGACAGGGCCTACGAGCAGTACTTC. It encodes CASRDRAYEQYF.

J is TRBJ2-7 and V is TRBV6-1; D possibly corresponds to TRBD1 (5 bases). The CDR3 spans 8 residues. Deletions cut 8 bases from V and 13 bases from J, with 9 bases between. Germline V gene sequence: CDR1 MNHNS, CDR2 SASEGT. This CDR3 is CASQGAYF. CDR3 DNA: TGTGCCAGCCAGGGCGCTTACTTC.

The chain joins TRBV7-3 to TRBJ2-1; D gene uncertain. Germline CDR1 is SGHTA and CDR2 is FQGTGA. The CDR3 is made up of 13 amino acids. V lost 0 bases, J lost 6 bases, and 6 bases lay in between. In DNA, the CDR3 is TGTGCCAGCAGCTTAACCGTCGTCAATGAGCAGTTCTTC. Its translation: CASSLTVVNEQFF.

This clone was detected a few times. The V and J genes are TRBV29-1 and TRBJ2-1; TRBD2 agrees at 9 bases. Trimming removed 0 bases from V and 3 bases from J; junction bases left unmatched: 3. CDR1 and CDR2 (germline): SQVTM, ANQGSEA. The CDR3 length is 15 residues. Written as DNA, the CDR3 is TGCAGCGTTGAAGAGCCACTAGCGGGCTACAATGAGCAGTTCTTC. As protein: CSVEEPLAGYNEQFF.

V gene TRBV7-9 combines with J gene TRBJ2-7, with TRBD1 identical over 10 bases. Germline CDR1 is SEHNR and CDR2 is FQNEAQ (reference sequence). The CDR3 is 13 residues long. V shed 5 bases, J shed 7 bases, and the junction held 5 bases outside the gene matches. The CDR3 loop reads CASSRQGAGEQYF. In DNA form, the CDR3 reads TGTGCCAGCAGCCGACAGGGGGCGGGAGAGCAGTACTTC.

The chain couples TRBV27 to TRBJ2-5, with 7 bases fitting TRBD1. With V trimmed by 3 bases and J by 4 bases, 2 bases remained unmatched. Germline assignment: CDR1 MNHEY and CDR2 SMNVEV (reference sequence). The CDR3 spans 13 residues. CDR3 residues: CASSFRGLETQYF. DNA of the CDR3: TGTGCCAGCAGTTTCAGGGGGTTAGAGACCCAGTACTTC.

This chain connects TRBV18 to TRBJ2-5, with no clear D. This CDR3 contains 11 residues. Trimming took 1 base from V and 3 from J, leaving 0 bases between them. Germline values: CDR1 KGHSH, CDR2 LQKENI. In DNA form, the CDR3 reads TGTGCCAGCTCACCACAAGAGACCCAGTACTTC. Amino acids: CASSPQETQYF.

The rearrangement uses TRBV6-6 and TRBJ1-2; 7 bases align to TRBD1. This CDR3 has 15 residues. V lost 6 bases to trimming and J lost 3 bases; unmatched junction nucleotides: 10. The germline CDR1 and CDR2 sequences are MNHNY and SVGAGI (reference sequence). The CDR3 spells CASSFTGVGDYGYTF. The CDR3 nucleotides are TGTGCCAGCAGCTTTACAGGGGTGGGGGACTATGGCTACACCTTC.

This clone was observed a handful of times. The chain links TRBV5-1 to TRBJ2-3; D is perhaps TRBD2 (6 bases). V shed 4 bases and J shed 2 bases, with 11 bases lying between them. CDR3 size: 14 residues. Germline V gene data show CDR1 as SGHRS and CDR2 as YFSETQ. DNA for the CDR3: TGCGCCAGCAGCCGGGGGTCCCCCACAGATACGCAGTATTTT. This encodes CASSRGSPTDTQYF.

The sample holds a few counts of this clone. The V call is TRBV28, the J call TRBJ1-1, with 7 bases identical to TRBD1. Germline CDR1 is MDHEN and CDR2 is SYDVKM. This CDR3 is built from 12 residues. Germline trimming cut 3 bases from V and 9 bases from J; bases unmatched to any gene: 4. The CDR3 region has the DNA TGTGCCAGCAGTTTTGGACAGGTTAAAGCTTTCTTT. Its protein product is CASSFGQVKAFF.

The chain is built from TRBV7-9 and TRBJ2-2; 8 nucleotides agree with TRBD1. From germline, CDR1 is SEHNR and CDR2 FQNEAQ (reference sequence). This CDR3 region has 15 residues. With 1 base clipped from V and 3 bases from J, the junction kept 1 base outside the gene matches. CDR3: CASSLGTGYTGELFF. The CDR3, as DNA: TGTGCCAGCAGCTTAGGGACAGGGTACACCGGGGAGCTGTTTTTT.

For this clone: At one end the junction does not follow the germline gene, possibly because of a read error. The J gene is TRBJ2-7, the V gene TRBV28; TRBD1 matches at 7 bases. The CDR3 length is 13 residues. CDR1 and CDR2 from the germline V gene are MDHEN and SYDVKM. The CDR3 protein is CASRTGVPYEQHF. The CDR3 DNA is TGTGCCAGCAGAACAGGGGTCCCTTACGAGCAGCACTTC.

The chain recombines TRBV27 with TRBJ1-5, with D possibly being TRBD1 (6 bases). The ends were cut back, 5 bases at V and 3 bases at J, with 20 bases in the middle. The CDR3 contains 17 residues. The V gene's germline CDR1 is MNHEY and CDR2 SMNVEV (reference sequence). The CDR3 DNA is TGTGCCAGCAGTCCCCTCGGGGGGCTTGTCAACAATCAGCCCCAGCATTTT. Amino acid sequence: CASSPLGGLVNNQPQHF.

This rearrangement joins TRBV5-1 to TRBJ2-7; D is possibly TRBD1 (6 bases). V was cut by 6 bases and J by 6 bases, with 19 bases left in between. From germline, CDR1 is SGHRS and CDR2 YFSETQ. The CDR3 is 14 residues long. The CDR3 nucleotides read TGCGCCAGCATGTACAGGGCAGACCTAGGCGAGCAGTACTTC. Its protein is CASMYRADLGEQYF.